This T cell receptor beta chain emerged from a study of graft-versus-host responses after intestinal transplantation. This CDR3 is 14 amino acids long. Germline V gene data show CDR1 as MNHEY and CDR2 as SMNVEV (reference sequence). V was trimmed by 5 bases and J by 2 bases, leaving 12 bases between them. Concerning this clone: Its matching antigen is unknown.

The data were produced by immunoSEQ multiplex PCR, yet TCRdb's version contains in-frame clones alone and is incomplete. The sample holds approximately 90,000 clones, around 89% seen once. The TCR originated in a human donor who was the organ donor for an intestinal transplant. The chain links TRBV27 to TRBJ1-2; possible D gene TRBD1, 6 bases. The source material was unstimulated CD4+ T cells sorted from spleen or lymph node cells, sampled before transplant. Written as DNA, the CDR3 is TGTGCCAGCAGTGACACAGGGCTCAACTATGGCTACACCTTC. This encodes CASSDTGLNYGYTF.